The TCR beta chain under discussion was sequenced for a study of blood T cell repertoires in COVID-19. Study background: The United States, Italy and Spain were the sources of the acute and convalescent COVID-19 samples. PBMCs, B-cell-depleted T cells, or T cells provided the cDNA or gDNA that made up the material.

As processed by the authors: Amplified reference gene primers provided the basis for estimating nucleated cell counts. Method: immunoSEQ multiplex PCR; TCRdb's copy keeps in-frame clones and lacks some. V and J calls plus clone size are reproduced from that table; the DNA served to infer D and trimming. The top ten hold roughly 5.8% of the sample, which has 200,000 to 300,000 clones, 86% seen once. V was trimmed by 2 bases and J by 5 bases, leaving 13 bases between them. The CDR3 has 14 amino acids. Germline CDR1 is SGHRS and CDR2 is YFSETQ. In its sample, this clone was seen once. This chain links TRBV5-1 with TRBJ2-5; D remains ambiguous. Sequencing input: peripheral blood. This TCR derives from a man between 60 and 75 years old with acute or convalescent COVID-19. The DNA for the CDR3 is TGCGCCAGCAGCTTCCCCTGGCCTGGCGAGACCCAGTACTTC. It encodes CASSFPWPGETQYF.